This is a list of T cell receptor beta chains from one sample in a study of CD8 T cells in ankylosing spondylitis. Using its own MiXCR run on the 5' RACE reads, TCRdb lists one record per CDR3 protein. The sample gives fewer than 200,000 distinct CDR3 sequences, approximately 18% of which show up once; roughly 4% is in the top ten. Input material: blood, either unsorted or a sorted T cell fraction (not recorded which). The source of these receptors is a male donor aged 5 to 29 with ankylosing spondylitis or in good health (not recorded which). The conserved cysteine and the conserved F or W are not part of the CDR3 here. The D gene is left open where the match is weak.

v_call d_call cdr3_aa
TRBV11-2 TRBD2 ASSSLTGLALPKGTDTQY
TRBV20-1 - SADSLNEKLF
TRBV7-2 - ASSSPRDGYEQY
TRBV6-5 - ASSSFDGSLVTEAF
TRBV6-2/TRBV6-3 - ASRELGAGELF
TRBV29-1 - SVEVGGRAKNIQY
TRBV29-1 - SVEQYGYT
TRBV4-3 TRBD1 ASSPRQGEAF
TRBV20-1 TRBD1 SARETGVNEKLF
TRBV6-1 - ASRLGGGNEQY
TRBV7-6 TRBD1 ASSLTSGGDYSPLH
TRBV11-3 - ASSLVTRGRIQETQY
TRBV20-1 TRBD2 SAPGTSESDTQY